These 21 T cell receptor beta chains were all obtained from the same sample, sequenced in a study of metastatic and nonmetastatic thyroid tumors. TCRdb re-clonotyped the PCR reads through MiXCR. The repertoire holds about 92,000 clones, with 15% as singletons. Nobody among the patients had been given any treatment before thyroid surgery. Sequencing was carried out using blood. Source of these receptors: a female donor with papillary thyroid cancer or a benign thyroid nodule (not recorded which). Some clones in this sample may be carry-over from other donors' samples.

This clone was found many times. This sequence joins TRBV6-1 and TRBJ1-5; D gene ambiguous. V was pared by 8 bases and J by 3 bases, with 17 bases between. Germline lookup yields CDR1 MNHNS and CDR2 SASEGT. This CDR3 comprises 15 residues. The CDR3 region is CASHPEPMDNQPQHF. CDR3 DNA sequence: TGTGCCAGCCACCCGGAGCCCATGGACAATCAGCCCCAGCATTTT.

This clone was counted only a few times. This chain links TRBV6-1 with TRBJ1-2; no definite D call. CDR1 is MNHNS and CDR2 is SASEGT in the germline V gene. V was cut by 11 bases and J by 8 bases, with 30 bases left in between. This CDR3 comprises 16 residues. CDR3 DNA sequence: TGTGCCTCTCTCCCGGAACGGGGTGTCAAACTACGCGGCTACACCTTC. This codes for CASLPERGVKLRGYTF.

This clone occurred many times. The rearrangement uses TRBV3-1 and TRBJ2-1, with 14 bases matching TRBD2. This CDR3 has 20 residues. V shed 1 base, J shed 3 bases, and the junction held 11 bases outside the gene matches. CDR1 is LGHDT and CDR2 is YNNKEL in the germline V gene (reference sequence). The CDR3 region is CASSQAVGTSGGPNYNEQFF. In DNA form, the CDR3 reads TGTGCCAGCAGCCAAGCGGTGGGGACTAGCGGGGGTCCTAACTACAATGAGCAGTTCTTC.

There are many counts of this clone. This chain connects TRBV5-1 to TRBJ1-3; maybe TRBD1 (5 bases). CDR3 length: 15 amino acids. Between the trimmed V and J ends, which lost 4 bases and 0 bases, there was a span of 11 bases. Germline V gene sequence: CDR1 SGHRS, CDR2 YFSETQ. CDR3 protein: CASSATGYSGNTIYF. The CDR3 DNA reads as TGCGCCAGCAGCGCAACAGGATACTCTGGAAACACCATATATTTT.

This clone was detected ten times or more. The rearrangement uses TRBV6-1 and TRBJ2-2; D is unresolved. In germline, CDR1 is MNHNS, CDR2 SASEGT. The CDR3 is 15 residues long. V was pared by 5 bases and J by 1 base, with 11 bases between. CDR3 sequence (DNA): TGTGCCAGCAGTCTCTCGATCTGGAACACCGGGGAGCTGTTTTTT. Translating it yields CASSLSIWNTGELFF.

This rearrangement joins TRBV5-8 to TRBJ1-2, with D tentatively TRBD1 (6 bases). Trimming pared 0 bases from V and 6 bases from J, leaving 15 bases between. The CDR3 extends over 15 amino acids. CDR1 SGHTS and CDR2 YDEGEE come from the germline V gene. The CDR3 is CASSLVDAGGHGYTF. The CDR3 DNA sequence: TGTGCCAGCAGCTTGGTAGATGCGGGGGGCCATGGCTACACCTTC.

This clone appeared many times. The chain couples TRBV7-3 to TRBJ1-5; D is undetermined. Between the trimmed V and J ends, which lost 3 bases and 8 bases, there was a span of 26 bases. The CDR3 is 18 residues long. Germline V gene sequence: CDR1 SGHTA, CDR2 FQGTGA. CDR3 coding DNA: TGTGCCAGCAGCTTTGGAAAATTCAGAAGTGCGAATGGAGAGCCCCAGCATTTT. The encoded protein is CASSFGKFRSANGEPQHF.

This clone was recorded at least ten times. This chain uses TRBV7-6 with TRBJ2-7; D is unresolved. The CDR3 covers 13 residues. CDR1 SGHVS and CDR2 FNYEAQ come from the germline V gene. V gave up 3 bases and J gave up 7 bases, with 13 bases separating them. CDR3: CASSFAPQEEQYF. Written as DNA, the CDR3 is TGTGCCAGCAGCTTCGCCCCACAAGAGGAGCAGTACTTC.

The sample holds many counts of this clone. The gene calls are TRBV28 and TRBJ1-6, with 7 bases identical to TRBD1. The germline gives CDR1 MDHEN, CDR2 SYDVKM. The CDR3 runs to 14 residues. After removal of 3 bases from V and 7 bases from J, the junction contained 3 bases not matched to a gene. CDR3 bases: TGTGCCAGCAGTTTGGGCAGGGGGAATTCACCCCTCCACTTT. This sequence encodes CASSLGRGNSPLHF. Based on the CDR3 plus reference TRBV28 and TRBJ1-6, the full variable domain is DVKVTQSSRYLVKRTGEKVFLECVQDMDHENMFWYRQDPGLGLRLIYFSYDVKMKEKGDIPEGYSVSREKKERFSLILESASTNQTSMYLCASSLGRGNSPLHFGNGTRLTVT.

As concerns this clone: A clone one base away is much larger, so this may be a read error. This chain uses TRBV11-2 with TRBJ1-5; no clear D gene. Per germline, CDR1 SGHAT and CDR2 FQNNGV. This CDR3 contains 17 residues. V was clipped by 0 bases and J by 2 bases, with 14 bases between them. CDR3 protein: CASSLDGPLAGNQPQHF. For the CDR3, the DNA is TGTGCCAGCAGCTTAGACGGACCTTTGGCTGGCAATCAGCCCCAGCATTTT.

This clone occurred many times. This chain links TRBV7-9 with TRBJ2-1; 8 bases agree with TRBD2. V was clipped by 3 bases and J by 7 bases; unmatched bases: 11. Germline values: CDR1 SEHNR, CDR2 FQNEAQ (reference sequence). CDR3 size: 16 residues. The CDR3 loop reads CASSFTSGTSRNEQFF. CDR3 coding DNA: TGTGCCAGCAGCTTTACTTCCGGGACTAGTCGTAATGAGCAGTTCTTC.

This clone turned up a few times. The V gene is TRBV6-1, the J gene TRBJ2-1; 7 positions match TRBD2. The length of the CDR3 is 12 residues. The J segment lost 7 bases and the V segment lost 8 bases, leaving 5 bases of the junction unmatched. CDR1 MNHNS and CDR2 SASEGT come from the germline V gene. CDR3 sequence reads: CASGGEGNEQFF. As DNA, the CDR3 is TGTGCCAGCGGGGGGGAGGGGAATGAGCAGTTCTTC.

This clone was detected many times. V and J are TRBV10-3 and TRBJ2-7, with no clear D. Trimming shortened V by 2 bases and J by 3 bases, and 5 bases separated the two germline ends. This CDR3 contains 12 residues. Germline CDR1 ENHRY, CDR2 SYGVKD. CDR3 coding DNA: TGTGCCATCAGTGAGGGGTACTACGAGCAGTACTTC. Protein product: CAISEGYYEQYF.

This clone was detected many times. The chain carries TRBV18 and TRBJ1-4; TRBD1 might be the D (5 bases). Looked up from germline, CDR1 is KGHSH and CDR2 is LQKENI. The CDR3 totals 17 residues. V lost 4 bases to trimming and J lost 4 bases, with 19 bases between them. The DNA for the CDR3 is TGTGCCAGCTCACGGTCGGATATGACAGACCTTAATGAAAAACTGTTTTTT. It translates to CASSRSDMTDLNEKLFF.

Notes on this clone: The germline gene is not matched at one end of the junction; a read error may be the cause. V and J are TRBV18 and TRBJ2-7; D is unclear. Germline V gives CDR1 KGHSH, CDR2 LQKENI. This CDR3 is built from 11 residues. The CDR3 DNA reads TGTGCCAGCTCACCCCCAGCCGAGAAGTACTTC. Its protein product is CASSPPAEKYF.

This clone was detected ten times or more. The chain joins TRBV18 to TRBJ2-3; D possibly uses TRBD1 or TRBD2 (6 bases each). The germline CDR1 and CDR2 sequences are KGHSH and LQKENI. V was shortened by 1 base and J by 3 bases, with 8 bases between the two germline ends. The CDR3 totals 14 residues. The CDR3 DNA follows: TGTGCCAGCTCACCACAAGGGGGGACAGATACGCAGTATTTT. This encodes CASSPQGGTDTQYF.

This clone was counted only a few times. This may come from a read error, since a much larger clone is one base off. The chain couples TRBV20-1 to TRBJ1-3; a possible D gene is TRBD1 (6 bases). The CDR3 is 16 amino acids. Germline CDR1 is DFQATT and CDR2 is SNEGSKA (reference sequence). CDR3 bases: TGCAGTGCTAGCCCCAGACAGGTGGTCTCTGGAAACACTATATATTTT. This sequence encodes CSASPRQVVSGNTIYF.

A note on this clone: A much bigger clone sits one base away, suggesting this may be a read error. The genes are TRBV20-1 and TRBJ1-2; D gene ambiguous. The V gene lost 3 bases and the J gene lost 0 bases, with 8 bases spanning the gap. The CDR3 extends over 13 amino acids. Looked up from germline, CDR1 is DFQATT and CDR2 is SNEGSKA (reference sequence). The CDR3 DNA follows: TGCAGTGCTAGTGCCTTAGCTAACTATGGCTACACCTTC. This sequence encodes CSASALANYGYTF.

This clone was seen ten or more times. This sample includes further DNA sequences coding for the same CDR3. V and J are TRBV20-1 and TRBJ1-6; TRBD1 agrees at 7 bases. The germline V gene encodes CDR1 DFQATT and CDR2 SNEGSKA (reference sequence). The CDR3 runs 14 residues. V trimming: 2 bases; J trimming: 5 bases; junction bases outside the gene matches: 3. CDR3: CSARPQGDNSPLHF. The CDR3 DNA follows: TGCAGTGCTAGACCGCAGGGGGATAATTCACCCCTCCACTTT.

This clone came up many times. This chain joins TRBV2 and TRBJ1-6; D is undetermined. Between the trimmed V and J ends, which lost 7 bases and 0 bases, there was a span of 13 bases. The CDR3 loop spans 16 amino acids. Germline CDR1 and CDR2: SNHLY and FYNNEI. CDR3 nucleotides: TGTGCCAGCATGCAGACGGCGAGCTCCTATAATTCACCCCTCCACTTT. Translating gives CASMQTASSYNSPLHF.

As regards this clone: At one end, the junction sequence differs from germline, possibly due to a read error. This rearrangement joins TRBV12-3 or TRBV12-4 to TRBJ2-5; 8 bases line up with TRBD1. This CDR3 is built from 15 residues. The CDR3 sequence: CASSLAGGYLETQYF. Written as DNA, the CDR3 is TGTGCCAGCAGTTTGGCAGGGGGCTACCTGGAGACACAGTACTTC.